This T cell receptor (beta chain) came from a study of beta chain features in type 1 diabetes. Overall study results and limits: TCRB rearrangement may or may not be influenced by HLA type; here this remained unresolved.

Of the isolated RNA, all was reverse transcribed, and so the sequenced material was expressed TCRB transcripts. Here immunoSEQ multiplex PCR was the method, and the copy in TCRdb shows in-frame clones only, minus some. The sample lists just over 450,000 clones; around 28% were seen once. About this clone: Its antigen is unknown.

This CDR3 is built from 15 residues. Germline V gene data show CDR1 as SGHTA and CDR2 as FQGNSA. V was pared by 2 bases and J by 2 bases, with 13 bases between. This sequence was found in a man aged 18 to 30 in good health. The rearrangement joins TRBV7-2 to TRBJ2-7; D might be TRBD2 (6 bases). Sequenced sample: naive CD4+ T cells from blood. Here the CDR3 DNA reads TGTGCCAGCAGCTTACGGGTCGGGGGACCCTACGAGCAGTACTTC. Protein: CASSLRVGGPYEQYF.